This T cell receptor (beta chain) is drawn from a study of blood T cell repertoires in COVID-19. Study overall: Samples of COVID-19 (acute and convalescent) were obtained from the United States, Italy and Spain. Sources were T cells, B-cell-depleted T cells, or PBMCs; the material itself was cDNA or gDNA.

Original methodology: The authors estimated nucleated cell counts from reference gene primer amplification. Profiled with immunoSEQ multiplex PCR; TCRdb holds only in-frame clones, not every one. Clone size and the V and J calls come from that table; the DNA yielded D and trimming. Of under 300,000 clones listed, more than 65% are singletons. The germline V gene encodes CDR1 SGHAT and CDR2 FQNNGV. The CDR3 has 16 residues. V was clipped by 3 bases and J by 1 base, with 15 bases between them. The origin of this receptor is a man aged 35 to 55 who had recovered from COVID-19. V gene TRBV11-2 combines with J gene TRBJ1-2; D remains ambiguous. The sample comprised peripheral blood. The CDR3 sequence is CASSFATGSFNYGYTF. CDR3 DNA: TGTGCCAGCAGCTTCGCCACGGGGAGTTTTAACTATGGCTACACCTTC.